This T cell receptor beta chain is from a study of control samples from healthy donors and cancer patients. Measured with immunoSEQ multiplex PCR; TCRdb has only the in-frame clones, and not every one. This repertoire shows about 130,000 clones, approximately 92% found once; its top ten account for 0.58%. The CDR3 has 12 amino acids. V was trimmed by 0 bases and J by 5 bases, leaving 6 bases between them. Germline CDR1 is SGHRS and CDR2 is YFSETQ. This sequence was found in a man of 80 years or more with head and neck cancer. V is TRBV5-1 and J is TRBJ2-7; a weak D match, TRBD2 (5 bases). Sequenced sample: PBMCs. CDR3 bases: TGCGCCAGCAGCTTGGCCGGGGACGAGCAGTACTTC. Its translation is CASSLAGDEQYF.